The 4 T cell receptor beta chains below were found in one sample sequenced in a study of cytomegalovirus exposure and HLA in healthy donors. Vbeta (60) and Jbeta (13) primers were used in the PCR. Generated by immunoSEQ multiplex PCR, the TCRdb table keeps only in-frame clones and is missing some. Of over 150,000 clones listed, around 84% are singletons. The sequencing sample was made of PBMCs. The receptors derive from a girl aged 2-10 years in good health and CMV-seropositive.

V usage is TRBV11-3 and J usage is TRBJ1-1; 8 bases align to TRBD1. Germline V gene data show CDR1 as SGHNT and CDR2 as YENEEA. This CDR3 has 15 residues. V shed 3 bases and J 5 bases; nucleotides not matched to a gene: 8. CDR3 sequence reads: CASSFSTGAGTEAFF. DNA of the CDR3: TGTGCCAGCAGCTTTTCGACAGGGGCTGGGACTGAAGCTTTCTTT.

The chain links TRBV18 to TRBJ1-2; 7 bases map to TRBD1. CDR1 and CDR2 from the germline V gene are KGHSH and LQKENI. V was clipped by 4 bases and J by 6 bases; unmatched bases: 5. CDR3 size: 13 residues. DNA of the CDR3: TGTGCCAGCTCACTGACAGGGAGTCATGGCTACACCTTC. Amino acids: CASSLTGSHGYTF.

This chain uses TRBV5-4 with TRBJ2-7; 11 nucleotides match TRBD2. CDR3 length: 14 residues. The germline CDR1 and CDR2 sequences are SGHNT and YYREEE (reference sequence). The J segment lost 2 bases and the V segment lost 4 bases, leaving 2 bases of the junction unmatched. Written as DNA, the CDR3 is TGTGCCAGCAGCCAGACTAGCGGGACCTACGAGCAGTACTTC. It specifies CASSQTSGTYEQYF.

The V call is TRBV4-2, the J call TRBJ2-2, with 13 bases lining up with TRBD2. Germline V gives CDR1 LGHNA, CDR2 YNFKEQ. CDR3 length equals 18 residues. V lost 0 bases, J lost 6 bases, and 7 bases stayed unmatched. The CDR3 DNA is TGTGCCAGCAGCCAAGATCCCATACTAGCGGGAGGGCCCGGGGAGCTGTTTTTT. Residues: CASSQDPILAGGPGELFF.